Shown below are 21 T cell receptor beta chains from a single sample sequenced in a study of molecular identifiers for immune sequencing clone quantification. Each CDR3 protein gets one entry after TCRdb re-called the PCR reads with MiXCR. Of about 500,000 distinct CDR3 sequences listed, around a fifth are singletons. Sequencing input: naive CD8+ T cells from blood, with Jurkat cell RNA spiked in. Subset reported: FACS-sorted CD8+CD4-CCR7+CD45RA+ naive T cells. The source of these receptors is a human donor in good health. Some libraries in this study had Jurkat cell RNA spiked in.

There are many counts of this clonotype. The J gene is TRBJ2-5, the V gene TRBV5-1, with TRBD2 as a possible D gene (5 bases). CDR1 is SGHRS and CDR2 is YFSETQ in the germline V gene. This CDR3 spans 16 amino acids. Trimming took 3 bases from V and 0 from J, leaving 15 bases between them. The CDR3 nucleotides are TGCGCCAGCAGCTCGGCCCTGACTACCAACCAAGAGACCCAGTACTTC. It yields the protein CASSSALTTNQETQYF.

The rearrangement joins TRBV30 to TRBJ2-7; D ambiguous. This CDR3 has 12 residues. Trimming took 0 bases from V and 4 from J, leaving 7 bases between them. The germline CDR1 and CDR2 sequences are GTSNPN and SVGIG (reference sequence). The CDR3 loop reads CAWSVIGYEQYF. The CDR3 nucleotides are TGTGCCTGGAGTGTAATTGGTTACGAGCAGTACTTC.

The chain is built from TRBV7-9 and TRBJ2-1; D is undetermined. Germline V gene lookup returns CDR1 SEHNR and CDR2 FQNEAQ (reference sequence). CDR3 length equals 17 residues. V lost 3 bases and J 7 bases, leaving 22 bases between the germline ends. CDR3: CASSFSVYSTKWNEQFF. CDR3 sequence (DNA): TGTGCCAGCAGCTTTTCTGTCTACTCTACAAAGTGGAATGAGCAGTTCTTC.

This clonotype has just one count. This may stem from a read error, because a much larger clone lies one nucleotide away. The chain recombines TRBV5-1 with TRBJ1-4; TRBD1 might be the D (5 bases). Germline V gives CDR1 SGHRS, CDR2 YFSETQ. The ends were cut back, 4 bases at V and 3 bases at J, with 10 bases in the middle. This CDR3 region has 14 residues. The CDR3 reads CASSEDNANEKLFF. The CDR3 DNA reads as TGCGCCAGCAGCGAGGACAACGCTAATGAAAAACTGTTTTTT.

With regard to this clonotype: At one of its ends the junction is not consistent with the germline gene, which may arise from a read error. This sequence joins TRBV5-3 and TRBJ2-1; TRBD2 matches 7 bases. TRBV5-3 is marked as an open reading frame, function uncertain. The CDR3 is made up of 17 amino acids. CDR3 protein: CASSLRPSGDYYNEQFF. The CDR3 DNA reads TGTGCCAGCAGCTTGAGGCCTAGCGGAGACTATTACAATGAGCAGTTCTTC.

The chain links TRBV13 to TRBJ1-1; no reliable D call. The V end lost 5 bases, the J end lost 9 bases, and 19 bases lay between the germline ends. The CDR3 has 14 amino acids. The V gene's germline CDR1 is PRHDT and CDR2 FYEKMQ (reference sequence). The CDR3 DNA reads as TGTGCCAGCAGCCCCCCGTCGCAGGTCGGACAAGCTTTCTTT. It yields the protein CASSPPSQVGQAFF.

This clonotype was detected a few times. CDR3 sequence: CATSRGKGQDSNQPQHF. CDR3 sequence (DNA): TGTGCCACCAGTCGGGGTAAGGGACAGGATAGCAATCAGCCCCAGCATTTT. J is TRBJ1-5 and V is TRBV24-1; 8 nucleotides agree with TRBD1. The CDR3 is made up of 17 amino acids. Germline-derived CDR1 and CDR2 are KGHDR and SFDVKD. Losses at the gene ends were 6 bases for V and 0 bases for J; bases not matched to a gene: 9.

Remarks on this clonotype: A much more abundant neighbour one base away suggests this may be a read error. The rearrangement joins TRBV12-3 or TRBV12-4 to TRBJ1-5; D unclear. With 7 bases removed from V and 11 bases from J, the gap between germline ends came to 18 bases. The CDR3 spans 13 residues. CDR3: CASNFALLGTQHF. The CDR3 nucleotides read TGTGCCAGCAATTTTGCGCTATTGGGGACCCAGCATTTT.

This clonotype appeared many times. The chain links TRBV29-1 to TRBJ1-1, with TRBD1 matching 9 bases. Unmatched junction bases numbered 3, after V lost 0 bases and J lost 4 bases. The CDR3 consists of 14 residues. Germline CDR1 and CDR2: SQVTM and ANQGSEA. The CDR3 bases are TGCAGCGTTGAAGATTGGACAGGGGTCACTGAAGCTTTCTTT. This encodes CSVEDWTGVTEAFF.

In its sample, this clonotype was seen many times. The J gene is TRBJ1-1, the V gene TRBV24-1; 9 positions match TRBD1. The CDR3 sequence is 13 residues long. The germline gives CDR1 KGHDR, CDR2 SFDVKD. V lost 4 bases, J lost 4 bases, and 0 bases stayed unmatched. In nucleotides, the CDR3 is TGTGCCACCAGTGAGGGACAGGGCACTGAAGCTTTCTTT. It encodes CATSEGQGTEAFF.

A note on this clonotype: A much larger clone differs from this one at a single base, so this may be a read error. This rearrangement joins TRBV28 to TRBJ2-3; TRBD2 might be the D (5 bases). V was clipped by 6 bases and J by 6 bases, with 10 bases between them. Germline loops: CDR1 MDHEN, CDR2 SYDVKM. CDR3 length equals 12 residues. The CDR3: CASRDSPDTQYF. The CDR3 DNA follows: TGTGCCAGCAGGGACTCCCCGGATACGCAGTATTTT.

This clonotype has at least ten counts. V usage is TRBV29-1 and J usage is TRBJ1-1; TRBD1 might be the D (5 bases). The CDR3 loop spans 12 amino acids. Looked up from germline, CDR1 is SQVTM and CDR2 is ANQGSEA. The V end was cut by 6 bases, the J end by 10 bases, with 18 bases between. The CDR3 is CSVPLGGRGAFF. The CDR3 nucleotides read TGCAGCGTCCCACTGGGGGGAAGGGGAGCTTTCTTT. The full variable domain, rest sourced from reference TRBV29-1 and TRBJ1-1, is SAVISQKPSRDICQRGTSLTIQCQVDSQVTMMFWYRQQPGQSLTLIATANQGSEATYESGFVIDKFPISRPNLTFSTLTVSNMSPEDSSIYLCSVPLGGRGAFFGQGTRLTVV.

This clonotype was picked up a small number of times. This chain connects TRBV20-1 to TRBJ2-2, with D uncertain. The V gene's germline CDR1 is DFQATT and CDR2 SNEGSKA (reference sequence). CDR3 length equals 15 residues. V lost 2 bases, J lost 1 base, and 11 bases lay in between. DNA for the CDR3: TGCAGTGCTAGATTTCCCGCTCGGAACACCGGGGAGCTGTTTTTT. The encoded protein is CSARFPARNTGELFF.

This clonotype was picked up a small number of times. J is TRBJ1-1 and V is TRBV12-3 or TRBV12-4; 7 nucleotides line up with TRBD1. This CDR3 has 15 residues. J was trimmed by 0 bases and V by 5 bases; bases with no gene match: 6. The CDR3 loop reads CASSPEGAMNTEAFF. CDR3 sequence (DNA): TGTGCCAGCAGTCCAGAGGGGGCCATGAACACTGAAGCTTTCTTT.

This clonotype was picked up one time. This may be a read error: a much more frequent sequence differs by one nucleotide. The CDR3 end shows no conserved phenylalanine or tryptophan, and so a read error is likely. V is TRBV4-3 and J is TRBJ1-2, with TRBD1 matching over 7 bases. After removal of 4 bases from V and 1 base from J, the junction contained 6 bases not matched to a gene. The CDR3 is made up of 15 amino acids. Looked up from germline, CDR1 is LGHNA and CDR2 is YSLEER. CDR3 in DNA: TGCGCCAGCAGCCGAGAGACAGGGTATAACTATGGCTACACCCTC. Protein sequence: CASSRETGYNYGYTL.

This clonotype has only a few counts. The rearrangement links TRBV12-3 or TRBV12-4 to TRBJ1-4; D is unclear. This CDR3 is 15 amino acids long. Trimming pared 5 bases from V and 7 bases from J, leaving 17 bases between. CDR3 in amino acids: CASSPDLGSFEKLFF. In DNA form, the CDR3 reads TGTGCCAGCAGTCCAGATCTGGGTTCGTTTGAAAAACTGTTTTTT.

This clonotype turned up a few times. The chain is built from TRBV4-1 and TRBJ2-7; 12 positions match TRBD2. CDR3 size: 14 residues. CDR1 is MGHRA and CDR2 is YSYEKL in the germline V gene. Trimming removed 6 bases from V and 4 bases from J; junction bases left unmatched: 4. The CDR3 DNA follows: TGCGCCAGCAGTCGCGGGACTAGCGGGTACGAGCAGTACTTC. Protein sequence: CASSRGTSGYEQYF.

This clonotype has more than one count but fewer than ten. This rearrangement joins TRBV5-1 to TRBJ1-3; the D is unclear. This CDR3 region has 15 residues. V was pared by 4 bases and J by 0 bases, with 11 bases between. Germline V gene lookup returns CDR1 SGHRS and CDR2 YFSETQ. CDR3 protein: CASSLDGDSGNTIYF. CDR3 coding DNA: TGCGCCAGCAGCCTGGACGGAGACTCTGGAAACACCATATATTTT. The complete variable domain, with remaining parts taken from reference TRBV5-1 and TRBJ1-3, reads KAGVTQTPRYLIKTRGQQVTLSCSPISGHRSVSWYQQTPGQGLQFLFEYFSETQRNKGNFPGRFSGRQFSNSRSEMNVSTLELGDSALYLCASSLDGDSGNTIYFGEGSWLTVV.

On this clonotype itself: The junction differs from germline at one of its ends, possibly a read error. The chain employs TRBV7-9 and TRBJ2-5; D is undetermined. This CDR3 spans 15 amino acids. Germline loops: CDR1 SEHNR, CDR2 FQNEAQ (reference sequence). CDR3 sequence reads: CTSSLGQLGEETQYF. CDR3 sequence (DNA): TGTACCAGCAGCTTAGGCCAGCTTGGGGAAGAGACCCAGTACTTC.

This clonotype was seen a handful of times. V usage is TRBV7-9 and J usage is TRBJ2-7; TRBD2 is a possible D gene (5 bases). CDR3 length: 15 amino acids. Trimming cost V 5 bases and J 3 bases, with 17 bases left between them. CDR1 is SEHNR, CDR2 FQNEAQ, per germline (reference sequence). The CDR3 loop reads CASSPPQEASYEQYF. CDR3 sequence (DNA): TGTGCCAGCAGCCCACCCCAGGAGGCGAGCTACGAGCAGTACTTC.

This clonotype was detected many times. The chain combines TRBV7-9 with TRBJ2-3; D gene unclear. The CDR3 sequence is 12 residues long. Trimming removed 4 bases from V and 6 bases from J, with 8 bases in between. Germline CDR1 is SEHNR and CDR2 is FQNEAQ (reference sequence). CDR3 sequence (DNA): TGTGCCAGCAGCTCACCAACCGATACGCAGTATTTT. The encoded protein is CASSSPTDTQYF.